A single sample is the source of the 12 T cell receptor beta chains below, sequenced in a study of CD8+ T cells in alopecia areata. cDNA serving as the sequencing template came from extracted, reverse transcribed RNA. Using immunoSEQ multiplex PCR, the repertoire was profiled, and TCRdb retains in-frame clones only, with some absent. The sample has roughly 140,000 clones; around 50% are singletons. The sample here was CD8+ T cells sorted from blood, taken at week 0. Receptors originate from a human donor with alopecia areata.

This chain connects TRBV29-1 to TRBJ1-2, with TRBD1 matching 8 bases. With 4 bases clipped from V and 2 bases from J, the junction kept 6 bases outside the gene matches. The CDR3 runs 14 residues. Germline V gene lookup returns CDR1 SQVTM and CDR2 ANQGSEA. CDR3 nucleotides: TGCAGCGTTGGCCCCGGGACAGGCAACTATGGCTACACCTTC. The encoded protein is CSVGPGTGNYGYTF.

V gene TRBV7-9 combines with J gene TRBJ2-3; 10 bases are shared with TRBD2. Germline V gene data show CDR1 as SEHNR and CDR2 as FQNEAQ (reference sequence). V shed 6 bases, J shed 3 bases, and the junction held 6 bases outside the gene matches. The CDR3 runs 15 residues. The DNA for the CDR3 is TGTGCCAGCAGGGATACTAGCGGGGTTACAGATACGCAGTATTTT. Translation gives CASRDTSGVTDTQYF.

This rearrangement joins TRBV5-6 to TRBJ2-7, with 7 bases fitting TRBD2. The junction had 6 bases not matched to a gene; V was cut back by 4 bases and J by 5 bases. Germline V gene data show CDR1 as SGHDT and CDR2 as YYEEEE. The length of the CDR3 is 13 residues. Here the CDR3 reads CASSPGTTHEQYF. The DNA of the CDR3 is TGTGCCAGCAGCCCCGGGACTACCCACGAGCAGTACTTC.

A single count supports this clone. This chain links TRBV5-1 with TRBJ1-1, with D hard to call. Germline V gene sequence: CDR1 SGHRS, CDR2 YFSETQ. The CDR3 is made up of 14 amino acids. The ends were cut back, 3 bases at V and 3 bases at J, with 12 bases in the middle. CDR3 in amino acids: CASSSRGIDTEAFF. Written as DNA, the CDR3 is TGCGCCAGCAGCTCCCGCGGGATTGACACTGAAGCTTTCTTT.

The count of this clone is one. The CDR3 DNA reads as TGTGCCTGGAGTGCCACAGGGAGGACTGAAGCTTTCTTT. Translation gives CAWSATGRTEAFF. This chain links TRBV30 with TRBJ1-1, with D tentatively TRBD1 (6 bases). Germline V gene lookup returns CDR1 GTSNPN and CDR2 SVGIG (reference sequence). CDR3 length: 13 amino acids. V lost 1 base and J 5 bases, leaving 11 bases between the germline ends.

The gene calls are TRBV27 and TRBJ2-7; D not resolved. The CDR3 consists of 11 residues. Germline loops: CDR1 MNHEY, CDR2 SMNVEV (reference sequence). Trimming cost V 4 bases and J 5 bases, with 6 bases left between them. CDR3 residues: CASSSRHEQYF. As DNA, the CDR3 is TGTGCCAGCAGTTCTAGGCACGAGCAGTACTTC.

The DNA of the CDR3 is TGTGCCAGCAGTTTAGCGGGACAGCCTAACTATGGCTACACCTTC. The encoded protein is CASSLAGQPNYGYTF. The chain has TRBV28 and TRBJ1-2, with TRBD1 identical over 7 bases. The junction had 3 bases not matched to a gene; V was cut back by 2 bases and J by 0 bases. The CDR3 has 15 amino acids. Germline V gene sequence: CDR1 MDHEN, CDR2 SYDVKM.

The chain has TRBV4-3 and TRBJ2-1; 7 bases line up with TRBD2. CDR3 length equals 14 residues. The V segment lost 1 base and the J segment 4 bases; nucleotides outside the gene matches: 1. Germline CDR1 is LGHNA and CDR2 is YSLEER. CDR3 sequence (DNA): TGCGCCAGCAGCCAAGCGGGACTATACAATGAGCAGTTCTTC. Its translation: CASSQAGLYNEQFF.

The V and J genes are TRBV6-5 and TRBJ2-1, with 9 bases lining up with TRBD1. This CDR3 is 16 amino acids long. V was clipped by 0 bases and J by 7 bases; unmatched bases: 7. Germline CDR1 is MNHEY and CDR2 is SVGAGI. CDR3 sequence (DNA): TGTGCCAGCAGTTACTCGTTTGGGACAGGGCATAATGAGCAGTTCTTC. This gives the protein CASSYSFGTGHNEQFF.

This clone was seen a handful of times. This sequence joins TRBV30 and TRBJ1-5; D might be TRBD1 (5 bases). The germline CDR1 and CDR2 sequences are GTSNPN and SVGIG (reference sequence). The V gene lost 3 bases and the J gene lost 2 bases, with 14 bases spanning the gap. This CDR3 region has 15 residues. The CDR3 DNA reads TGTGCCTGGAGCGAGGAGGGCAGGGGCAATCAGCCCCAGCATTTT. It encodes CAWSEEGRGNQPQHF. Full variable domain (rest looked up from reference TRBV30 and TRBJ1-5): SQTIHQWPATLVQPVGSPLSLECTVEGTSNPNLYWYRQAAGRGLQLLFYSVGIGQISSEVPQNLSASRPQDRQFILSSKKLLLSDSGFYLCAWSEEGRGNQPQHFGDGTRLSIL.

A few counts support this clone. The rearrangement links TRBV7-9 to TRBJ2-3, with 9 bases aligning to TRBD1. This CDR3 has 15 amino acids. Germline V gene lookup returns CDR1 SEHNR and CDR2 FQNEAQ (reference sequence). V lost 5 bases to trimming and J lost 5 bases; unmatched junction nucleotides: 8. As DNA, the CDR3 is TGTGCCAGCAGCCACCCGGGACAGGGAATAGATACGCAGTATTTT. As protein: CASSHPGQGIDTQYF.

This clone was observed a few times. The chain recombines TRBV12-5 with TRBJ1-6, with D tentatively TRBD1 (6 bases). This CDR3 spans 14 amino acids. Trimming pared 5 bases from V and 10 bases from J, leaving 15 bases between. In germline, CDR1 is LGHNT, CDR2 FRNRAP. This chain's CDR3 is CASGPDTQGSPLHF. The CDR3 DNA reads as TGTGCTAGTGGTCCGGACACTCAGGGGTCACCCCTCCACTTT. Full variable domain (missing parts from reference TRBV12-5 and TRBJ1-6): DARVTQTPRHKVTEMGQEVTMRCQPILGHNTVFWYRQTMMQGLELLAYFRNRAPLDDSGMPKDRFSAEMPDATLATLKIQPSEPRDSAVYFCASGPDTQGSPLHFGNGTRLTVT.